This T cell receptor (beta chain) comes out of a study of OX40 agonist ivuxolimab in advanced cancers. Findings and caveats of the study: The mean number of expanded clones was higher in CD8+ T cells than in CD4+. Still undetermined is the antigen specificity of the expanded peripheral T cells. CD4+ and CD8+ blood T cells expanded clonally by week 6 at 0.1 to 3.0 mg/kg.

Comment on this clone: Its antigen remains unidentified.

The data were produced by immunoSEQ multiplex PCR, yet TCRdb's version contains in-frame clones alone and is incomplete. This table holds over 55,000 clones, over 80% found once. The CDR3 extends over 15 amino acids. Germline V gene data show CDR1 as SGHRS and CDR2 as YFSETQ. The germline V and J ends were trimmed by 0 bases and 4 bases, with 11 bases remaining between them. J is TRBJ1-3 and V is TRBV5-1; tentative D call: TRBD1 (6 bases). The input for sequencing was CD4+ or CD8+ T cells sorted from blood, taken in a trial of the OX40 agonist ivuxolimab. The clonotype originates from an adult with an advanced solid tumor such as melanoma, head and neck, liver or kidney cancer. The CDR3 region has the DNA TGCGCCAGCAGCTTGGGTAGGGGGAAAGGAAACACCATATATTTT. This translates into CASSLGRGKGNTIYF.